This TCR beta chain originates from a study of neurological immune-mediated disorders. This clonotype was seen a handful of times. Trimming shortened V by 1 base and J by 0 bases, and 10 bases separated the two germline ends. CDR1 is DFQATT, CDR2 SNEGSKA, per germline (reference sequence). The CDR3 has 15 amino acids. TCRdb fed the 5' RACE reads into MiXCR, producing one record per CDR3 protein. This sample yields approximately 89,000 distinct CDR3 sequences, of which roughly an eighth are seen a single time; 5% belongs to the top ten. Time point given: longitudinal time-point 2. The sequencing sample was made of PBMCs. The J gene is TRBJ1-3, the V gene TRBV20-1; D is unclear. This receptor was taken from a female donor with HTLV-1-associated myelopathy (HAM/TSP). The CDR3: CSARGRVGSGNTIYF. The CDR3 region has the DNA TGCAGTGCTAGAGGACGGGTAGGCTCTGGAAACACCATATATTTT.